One and the same sample provided the 10 T cell receptor beta chains below, sequenced in a study of blood T cell repertoires in COVID-19. Profiled with immunoSEQ multiplex PCR; TCRdb holds only in-frame clones, not every one. The sample includes just under 350,000 clones, about 93% of them seen just once. Sequenced input: peripheral blood. The receptors derive from a woman aged 18-29 years who had recovered from COVID-19.

This chain connects TRBV24-1 to TRBJ2-5; D may be TRBD2 (5 bases). Germline CDR1 and CDR2: KGHDR and SFDVKD. V was shortened by 0 bases and J by 5 bases, with 6 bases between the two germline ends. This CDR3 is 13 amino acids long. The CDR3 sequence: CATSDLWEETQYF. CDR3 in DNA: TGTGCCACCAGTGATTTGTGGGAGGAGACCCAGTACTTC.

V and J are TRBV11-2 and TRBJ1-1; perhaps TRBD1 as D (6 bases). V dropped 0 bases and J dropped 3 bases, with 11 bases sitting between them. The CDR3 has 15 residues. Germline loops: CDR1 SGHAT, CDR2 FQNNGV. The CDR3, as DNA: TGTGCCAGCAGCTTAGATGGGGGCTGGGACACTGAAGCTTTCTTT. It is translated as CASSLDGGWDTEAFF.

The rearrangement links TRBV25-1 to TRBJ2-5, with 11 bases identical to TRBD2. CDR3 length: 14 amino acids. Germline V gives CDR1 MGHDK, CDR2 SYGVNS. Trimming at V came to 8 bases and at J to 5 bases, leaving 7 bases not matched to a gene. The DNA for the CDR3 is TGTGCCAGCCTTAGCGGGAGGGAGCGGGAGACCCAGTACTTC. This codes for CASLSGRERETQYF.

As for this clone: In the same sample, other DNA sequences code for this CDR3. The genes are TRBV7-2 and TRBJ2-1, with 11 bases aligning to TRBD2. The V and J ends lost 1 base and 4 bases, in that order; junction bases with no gene match: 0. Per the germline V gene, CDR1 is SGHTA and CDR2 is FQGNSA. The CDR3 length is 15 residues. CDR3 DNA sequence: TGTGCCAGCAGCTTAGGGACTAGCGGGTACAATGAGCAGTTCTTC. Its translation: CASSLGTSGYNEQFF.

The V and J genes are TRBV9 and TRBJ2-3; 7 bases map to TRBD2. The CDR3 has 15 amino acids. Germline assignment: CDR1 SGDLS and CDR2 YYNGEE. V dropped 0 bases and J dropped 4; count of bases not matched to a gene: 5. CDR3 nucleotides: TGTGCCAGCAGCGTAGGTGGGAGGGCCCCAGATACGCAGTATTTT. It yields the protein CASSVGGRAPDTQYF.

This CDR3 reads CASSPRLAGIYNEQFF. The CDR3 DNA follows: TGTGCCAGCAGCCCCAGACTAGCGGGTATATACAATGAGCAGTTCTTC. The chain combines TRBV3-1 (or the pseudogene TRBV3-2) with TRBJ2-1; 10 nucleotides align to TRBD2. V lost 4 bases, J lost 4 bases, and 7 bases stayed unmatched. This CDR3 comprises 16 residues. CDR1 LGHDT and CDR2 YNNKEL come from the germline V gene (reference sequence).

V usage is TRBV9 and J usage is TRBJ2-5; 8 bases align to TRBD2. This CDR3 comprises 15 residues. V shed 2 bases and J 5 bases; nucleotides not matched to a gene: 8. Germline lookup yields CDR1 SGDLS and CDR2 YYNGEE. The chain's CDR3 is CASSVTSGRGETQYF. In nucleotides, the CDR3 is TGTGCCAGCAGCGTGACCAGCGGGAGAGGGGAGACCCAGTACTTC.

The chain recombines TRBV7-2 with TRBJ2-3; 8 bases are shared with TRBD2. CDR3 size: 18 residues. Germline-derived CDR1 and CDR2 are SGHTA and FQGNSA. V was pared by 1 base and J by 0 bases, with 9 bases of the junction left unmatched. DNA for the CDR3: TGTGCCAGCAGCTTAGAAAGCGGGAGATTTCCTAGCACAGATACGCAGTATTTT. This translates into CASSLESGRFPSTDTQYF.

The chain couples TRBV3-1 (or the pseudogene TRBV3-2) to TRBJ2-2; 9 bases align to TRBD2. CDR3 length: 16 amino acids. CDR1 is LGHDT and CDR2 is YNNKEL in the germline V gene (reference sequence). Losses at the gene ends were 1 base for V and 5 bases for J; bases not matched to a gene: 5. For the CDR3, the DNA is TGTGCCAGCAGCCAAGTCTCAGGACTAGCGACCGGGGAGCTGTTTTTT. This encodes CASSQVSGLATGELFF.

The chain is built from TRBV7-8 and TRBJ1-1, with D unclear. V lost 5 bases and J lost 2, with 12 bases in between. Germline V gives CDR1 SGHVS, CDR2 FQNEAQ. The CDR3 runs to 14 residues. Here the CDR3 DNA reads TGTGCCAGCAGCCCCGGGAAGGCCAACACTGAAGCTTTCTTT. It encodes CASSPGKANTEAFF.